This T cell receptor (beta chain) was sequenced in a study of monozygotic twins with cystic fibrosis. Study overall: Libraries were built from three micrograms of fragmented DNA using roughly 15 PCR cycles. Study results and caveats: Unrelated CF individuals shared fewer identical clonotypes than monozygotic CF twins.

The data were produced by immunoSEQ multiplex PCR, yet TCRdb's version contains in-frame clones alone and is incomplete. This table has fewer than 15,000 clones, roughly 98% appearing once. About this clone itself: Its antigen is still unknown.

V lost 3 bases and J lost 1, with 9 bases in between. The germline V gene has CDR1 SQVTM and CDR2 ANQGSEA. This CDR3 has 13 residues. The sequence derives from a girl aged 2-10 years with cystic fibrosis. The sample taken for sequencing was blood. The chain is built from TRBV29-1 and TRBJ1-1; D is unclear. The CDR3 DNA sequence: TGCAGCGTTGAGCGGACTCCGAACACTGAAGCTTTCTTT. Its translation is CSVERTPNTEAFF. The full variable domain, rest sourced from reference TRBV29-1 and TRBJ1-1, is SAVISQKPSRDICQRGTSLTIQCQVDSQVTMMFWYRQQPGQSLTLIATANQGSEATYESGFVIDKFPISRPNLTFSTLTVSNMSPEDSSIYLCSVERTPNTEAFFGQGTRLTVV.